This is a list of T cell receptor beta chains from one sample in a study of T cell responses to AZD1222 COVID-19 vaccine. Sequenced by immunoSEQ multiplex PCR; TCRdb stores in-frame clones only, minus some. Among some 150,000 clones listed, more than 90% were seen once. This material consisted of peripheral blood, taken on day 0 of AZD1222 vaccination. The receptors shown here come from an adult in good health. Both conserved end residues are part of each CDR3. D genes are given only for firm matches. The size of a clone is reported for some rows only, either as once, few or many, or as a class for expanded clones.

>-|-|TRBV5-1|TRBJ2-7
TGCGCCAGCACTCCGAACCCGGCCCTCTACGAGCAGTACTTC
CASTPNPALYEQYF
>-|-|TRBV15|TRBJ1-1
TGTGCCACCAGCAGAGATACAGGGAGCCACACTGAAGCTTTCTTT
CATSRDTGSHTEAFF
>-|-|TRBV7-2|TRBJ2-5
TGTGCCAGCAGCTTAGTGGCCCAAGAGACCCAGTACTTC
CASSLVAQETQYF
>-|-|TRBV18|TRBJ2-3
TGTGCCAGCTCACCCCAACGGGACTTAAATACGCAGTATTTT
CASSPQRDLNTQYF
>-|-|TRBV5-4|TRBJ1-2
TGTGCCAGCAGCTTGTATCAGGGGTCCTATGGCTACACCTTC
CASSLYQGSYGYTF
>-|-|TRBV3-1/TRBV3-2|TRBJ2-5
TGTGCCAGCAGGAGGACAGAAGAGACCCAGTACTTC
CASRRTEETQYF
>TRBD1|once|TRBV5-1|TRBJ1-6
TGCGCCAGCAGCTTGGCGGACAGGGGGAATTCACCCCTCCACTTT
CASSLADRGNSPLHF
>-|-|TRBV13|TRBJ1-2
TGTGCCAGCAGCGGACGGGGAGGGTATGGCTACACCTTC
CASSGRGGYGYTF
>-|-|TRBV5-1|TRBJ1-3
TGCGCCAGCAGCTTGGGATCTGGAAACACCATATATTTT
CASSLGSGNTIYF
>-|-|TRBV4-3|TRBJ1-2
TGCGCCAGCAGCCAAGAGGCGTACGTATCCTATGGCTACACCTTC
CASSQEAYVSYGYTF
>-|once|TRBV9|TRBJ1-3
TGTGCCAGCAGACCGGGACAAAACACGGGAAACACCATATATTTT
CASRPGQNTGNTIYF
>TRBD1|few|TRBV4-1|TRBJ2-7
TGCGCCAGCAGCCGCCCAGAGGGACAGGGGACCTACGAGCAGTACTTC
CASSRPEGQGTYEQYF
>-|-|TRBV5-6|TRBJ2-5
TGTGCCAGCAGCTTCGCGGGGACGGTTTTCGGGGAGACCCAGTACTTC
CASSFAGTVFGETQYF
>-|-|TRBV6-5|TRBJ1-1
TGTGCCAGCAGTCCCCCCGCCGGGGAGGCTTTCTTT
CASSPPAGEAFF
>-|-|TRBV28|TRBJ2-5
TGTGCCAGCAGTTTACGAGGGGCTTGGAAGACCCAGTACTTC
CASSLRGAWKTQYF
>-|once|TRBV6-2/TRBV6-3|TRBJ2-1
TGTGCCAGCAGTTACTCGACGGCCCCTGGGTGGAATGAGCAATTCTTC
CASSYSTAPGWNEQFF
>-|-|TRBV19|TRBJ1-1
TGTGCCAGTAGTATAAAATCCCCCGCGGATACTGAAGCTTTCTTT
CASSIKSPADTEAFF
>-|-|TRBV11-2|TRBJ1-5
TGTGCCAGCAGCTTAGCCAGCTATAGCAATCAGCCCCAGCATTTT
CASSLASYSNQPQHF
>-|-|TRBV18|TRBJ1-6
TGTGCCAGCTCACAGGGGGCCTATAATTCACCCCTCCACTTT
CASSQGAYNSPLHF
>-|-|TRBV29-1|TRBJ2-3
TGCAGCGTTTTCGGGGGCGAGGGAGATACGCAGTATTTT
CSVFGGEGDTQYF
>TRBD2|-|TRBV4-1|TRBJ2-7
TGCGCCAGCAGCCCAGGCGGGACTAGCCGGGGGGGCGAGCAGTACTTC
CASSPGGTSRGGEQYF
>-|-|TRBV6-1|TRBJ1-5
TGTGCCAGCAGTGAACAGGACACCGATCAGCCCCAGCATTTT
CASSEQDTDQPQHF
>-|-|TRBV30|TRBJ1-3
TGTGCCTGGAGTATCAAGGGAGGCTCTGGAAACACCATATATTTT
CAWSIKGGSGNTIYF
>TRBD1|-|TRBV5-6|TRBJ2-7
TGTGCCAGCAGCCCTCGACAGGGGAGCTCCTACGAGCAGTACTTC
CASSPRQGSSYEQYF
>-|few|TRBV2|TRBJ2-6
TGTGCCAGCAGGAAGCGTACCTCTGGGGCCAACGTCCTGACTTTC
CASRKRTSGANVLTF